The 17 T cell receptor beta chains below all came from one sample that was sequenced in a study of T cell responses to AZD1222 COVID-19 vaccine (dated by TCRdb to the early 2020s). The time point label corresponds to: about 28 days (+/-7) after the second vaccine dose. The library relied on the immunoSEQ multiplex PCR assay. TCRdb's version of the immuneACCESS table is confined to in-frame rearrangements and falls short of the full clone set. An unresolved V gene accounts for under half of the shortfall where checked; the remainder is of unknown origin. The sample table shows about 140,000 clones, and approximately 90% are seen once. The top ten constitute roughly 4% of the sample. This sample comprised peripheral blood, obtained 28 days after the second AZD1222 dose. These receptors were collected from an adult who received the AZD1222 COVID-19 vaccine.

V usage is TRBV19 and J usage is TRBJ2-4, with a possible D match to TRBD1 (6 bases). Germline CDR1 reads LNHDA; CDR2 reads SQIVND (reference sequence). This CDR3 contains 14 residues. Trimming took 3 bases from V and 2 from J, leaving 8 bases between them. CDR3 DNA: TGTGCCAGTAGTATCACAGGGACCAAAAACATTCAGTACTTC. Amino acids: CASSITGTKNIQYF.

The chain employs TRBV7-2 and TRBJ2-5; D possibly corresponds to TRBD2 (6 bases). The ends were cut back, 5 bases at V and 5 bases at J, with 21 bases in the middle. The length of the CDR3 is 16 residues. From germline, CDR1 is SGHTA and CDR2 FQGNSA. The CDR3 loop reads CASSPRGAPPWETQYF. The CDR3 DNA sequence: TGTGCCAGCAGCCCTCGCGGGGCACCCCCGTGGGAGACCCAGTACTTC.

V is TRBV7-9 and J is TRBJ1-4; D ambiguous. CDR3 length: 14 residues. CDR1 and CDR2 (germline): SEHNR, FQNEAQ (reference sequence). V was clipped by 4 bases and J by 11 bases, with 17 bases between them. CDR3 loop: CASSSWNRGGKLFF. The CDR3 DNA reads as TGTGCCAGCAGCTCCTGGAACCGAGGAGGTAAACTGTTTTTT.

CDR3 sequence: CATSRNGGANTGELFF. The CDR3 DNA is TGTGCCACCAGCCGAAATGGGGGCGCGAACACCGGGGAGCTGTTTTTT. The gene calls are TRBV24-1 and TRBJ2-2, with a tentative D call TRBD1 (6 bases). CDR3 size: 16 residues. The V end lost 7 bases, the J end lost 0 bases, and 14 bases lay between the germline ends. Germline CDR1 and CDR2: KGHDR and SFDVKD.

This chain connects TRBV27 to TRBJ1-1; D is possibly TRBD1 (5 bases). Trimming stripped 1 base from V and 0 bases from J, with 18 bases between. CDR1 MNHEY and CDR2 SMNVEV come from the germline V gene (reference sequence). This CDR3 is built from 18 residues. The CDR3 is CASSLLGGFARMNTEAFF. CDR3 in DNA: TGTGCCAGCAGTTTATTGGGGGGATTTGCTAGGATGAACACTGAAGCTTTCTTT.

The V and J genes are TRBV14 and TRBJ1-1; tentative D call: TRBD1 (5 bases). The V end was cut by 2 bases, the J end by 5 bases, with 18 bases between. Germline loops: CDR1 SGHDN, CDR2 FVKESK. CDR3 length equals 16 residues. CDR3 in DNA: TGTGCCAGCAGCCAAAGGCAGGGTAGCTCGAGGACTGAAGCTTTCTTT. This gives the protein CASSQRQGSSRTEAFF.

The genes are TRBV7-3 and TRBJ2-1; weak D call: TRBD2 (6 bases). V was trimmed by 0 bases and J by 7 bases, leaving 16 bases between them. The length of the CDR3 is 16 residues. The germline CDR1 and CDR2 sequences are SGHTA and FQGTGA. The CDR3 DNA is TGTGCCAGCAGCTTAACCGTAACGGGAGTAGGGAATGAGCAGTTCTTC. Amino acids: CASSLTVTGVGNEQFF.

The chain is built from TRBV11-2 and TRBJ1-4, with a possible D match to TRBD1 (6 bases). Trimming stripped 5 bases from V and 7 bases from J, with 17 bases between. The germline CDR1 and CDR2 sequences are SGHAT and FQNNGV. The CDR3 has 15 residues. Here the CDR3 DNA reads TGTGCCAGCAGCCTTGCGGGGGGGCAGGGTGAAAAACTGTTTTTT. Amino acid sequence: CASSLAGGQGEKLFF. The entire variable domain, with the rest obtained from reference TRBV11-2 and TRBJ1-4, is as follows: EAGVAQSPRYKIIEKRQSVAFWCNPISGHATLYWYQQILGQGPKLLIQFQNNGVVDDSQLPKDRFSAERLKGVDSTLKIQPAKLEDSAVYLCASSLAGGQGEKLFFGSGTQLSVL.

This sequence joins TRBV28 and TRBJ1-2; D is unclear. Germline V gene data show CDR1 as MDHEN and CDR2 as SYDVKM. The CDR3 extends over 14 amino acids. Deletions cut 6 bases from V and 7 bases from J, with 18 bases between. CDR3 amino acids: CASRYGRAGGGYTF. The CDR3 DNA reads TGTGCCAGCAGATATGGGAGGGCAGGTGGTGGCTACACCTTC.

The V gene is TRBV21-1, the J gene TRBJ1-2; whether TRBD1, the table's D call, matches the DNA was not checked. TRBV21-1 is termed a pseudogene. The CDR3 loop spans 17 amino acids. In DNA form, the CDR3 reads TGTGCCAGCCCGAAACGTGTTGTGTCAGTTATTAACTATGGCTACACCTTC. Residues: CASPKRVVSVINYGYTF.

J is TRBJ1-1 and V is TRBV2; D not resolved. Trimming cost V 7 bases and J 3 bases, with 12 bases left between them. Germline CDR1 is SNHLY and CDR2 is FYNNEI. There are 13 residues in the CDR3. CDR3 sequence reads: CASNTVPDTEAFF. CDR3 coding DNA: TGTGCCAGCAATACGGTTCCAGACACTGAAGCTTTCTTT.

V and J are TRBV2 and TRBJ2-1, with 9 bases fitting TRBD1. The V and J ends lost 5 bases and 6 bases, in that order; junction bases with no gene match: 8. This CDR3 region has 15 residues. The germline CDR1 and CDR2 sequences are SNHLY and FYNNEI. The CDR3 region is CASSRQGVVGNEQFF. CDR3 sequence (DNA): TGTGCCAGCAGTAGACAGGGGGTGGTAGGCAATGAGCAGTTCTTC.

The V and J genes are TRBV11-2 and TRBJ2-5; 7 bases are a match to TRBD1. Per the germline V gene, CDR1 is SGHAT and CDR2 is FQNNGV. Trimming cost V 5 bases and J 2 bases; bases outside gene matches: 5. There are 14 residues in the CDR3. The DNA for the CDR3 is TGTGCCAGCAGCGGGCCGGGACAGCAAGAGACCCAGTACTTC. Translating it yields CASSGPGQQETQYF.

The table lists this clone with a count of one. The chain has TRBV5-1 and TRBJ2-3, with D possibly being TRBD2 (6 bases). Per germline, CDR1 SGHRS and CDR2 YFSETQ. Trimming pared 3 bases from V and 2 bases from J, leaving 13 bases between. This CDR3 is 15 amino acids long. The CDR3 DNA is TGCGCCAGCAGCTGGGGGGACCACTCCACAGATACGCAGTATTTT. Amino acids: CASSWGDHSTDTQYF.

The chain carries TRBV7-2 and TRBJ1-4, with 7 nucleotides matching TRBD1. The CDR3 extends over 14 amino acids. The J segment lost 6 bases and the V segment lost 5 bases, leaving 6 bases of the junction unmatched. Germline V lookup: CDR1 SGHTA, CDR2 FQGNSA. CDR3 protein: CASSVGTAYEKLFF. Written as DNA, the CDR3 is TGTGCCAGCAGCGTCGGGACAGCCTATGAAAAACTGTTTTTT.

The rearrangement links TRBV11-2 to TRBJ2-2; 8 bases line up with TRBD2. This CDR3 is built from 16 residues. CDR1 is SGHAT and CDR2 is FQNNGV in the germline V gene. Trimming took 5 bases from V and 7 from J; bases not matched to a gene: 12. This CDR3 reads CASSPQQREPIGELFF. In nucleotides, the CDR3 is TGTGCCAGCAGCCCCCAGCAGCGGGAGCCTATCGGGGAGCTGTTTTTT.

The genes are TRBV6-5 and TRBJ2-2; 7 nucleotides agree with TRBD1. J gave up 6 bases and V 10 bases, and 8 bases lay outside the gene matches. CDR3 length: 13 amino acids. Germline V gives CDR1 MNHEY, CDR2 SVGAGI. Here the CDR3 DNA reads TGTGCCAAAACAGGGGTAGGGTCCGGGGAGCTGTTTTTT. This gives the protein CAKTGVGSGELFF.